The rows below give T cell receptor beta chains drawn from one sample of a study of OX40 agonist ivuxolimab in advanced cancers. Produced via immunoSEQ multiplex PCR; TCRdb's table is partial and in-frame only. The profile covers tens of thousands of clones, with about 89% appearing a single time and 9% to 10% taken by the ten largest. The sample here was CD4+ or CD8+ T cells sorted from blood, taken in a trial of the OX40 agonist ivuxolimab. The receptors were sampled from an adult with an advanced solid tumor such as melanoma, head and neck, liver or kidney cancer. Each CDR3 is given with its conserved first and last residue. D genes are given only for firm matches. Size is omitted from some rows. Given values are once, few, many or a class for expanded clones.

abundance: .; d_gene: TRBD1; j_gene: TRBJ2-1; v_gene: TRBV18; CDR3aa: CASSPRTGYNEQFF; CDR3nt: TGTGCCAGCTCACCGAGGACAGGGTACAATGAGCAGTTCTTC
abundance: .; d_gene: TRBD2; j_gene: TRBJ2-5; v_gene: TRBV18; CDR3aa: CASSPLSRTSLRETQYF; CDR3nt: TGTGCCAGCTCACCCCTCTCTAGGACTAGCCTTCGAGAGACCCAGTACTTC
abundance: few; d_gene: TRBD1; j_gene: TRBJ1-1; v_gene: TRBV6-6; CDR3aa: CASSPGQMNTEAFF; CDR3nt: TGTGCCAGCAGCCCGGGACAGATGAACACTGAAGCTTTCTTT
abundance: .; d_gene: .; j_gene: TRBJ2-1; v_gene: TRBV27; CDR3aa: CASSGHPWEQFF; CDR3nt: TGTGCCAGCAGTGGCCATCCCTGGGAGCAGTTCTTC
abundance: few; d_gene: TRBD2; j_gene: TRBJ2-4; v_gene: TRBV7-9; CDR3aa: CASSSTSGRQNIQYF; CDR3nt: TGTGCCAGCAGCTCGACTAGCGGGAGACAAAACATTCAGTACTTC
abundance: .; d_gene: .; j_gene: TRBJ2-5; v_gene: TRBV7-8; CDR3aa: CASSLVYPAIQETQYF; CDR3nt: TGTGCCAGCAGCTTAGTATACCCCGCAATCCAGGAGACCCAGTACTTC
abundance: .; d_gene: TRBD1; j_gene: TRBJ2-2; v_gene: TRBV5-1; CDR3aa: CASSRGQGADGELFF; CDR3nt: TGCGCCAGCAGCAGGGGACAGGGGGCTGACGGGGAGCTGTTTTTT
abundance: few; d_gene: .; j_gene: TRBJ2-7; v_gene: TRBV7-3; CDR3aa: CASSPSVGIPYEQYF; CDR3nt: TGTGCCAGCAGCCCTAGCGTAGGGATCCCCTACGAGCAGTACTTC
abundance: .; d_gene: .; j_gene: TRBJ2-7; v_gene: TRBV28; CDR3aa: CASSRTAVYEQYF; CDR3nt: TGTGCCAGCAGTAGGACAGCAGTCTACGAGCAGTACTTC
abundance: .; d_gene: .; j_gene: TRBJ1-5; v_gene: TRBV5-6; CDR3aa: CASSLGGRDQPQHF; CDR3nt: TGTGCCAGCAGCTTGGGGGGGAGGGATCAGCCCCAGCATTTT
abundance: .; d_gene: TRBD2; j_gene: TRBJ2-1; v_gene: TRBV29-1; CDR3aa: CSVEPLAGGSDNEQFF; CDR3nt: TGCAGCGTTGAACCACTAGCGGGAGGGTCCGACAATGAGCAGTTCTTC
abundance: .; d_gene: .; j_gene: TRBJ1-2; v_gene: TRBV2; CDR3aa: CASSEIGRNYGYTF; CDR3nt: TGTGCCAGCAGTGAAATCGGCAGGAACTATGGCTACACCTTC
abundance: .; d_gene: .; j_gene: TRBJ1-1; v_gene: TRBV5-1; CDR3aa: CASSLDPGRGNTEAFF; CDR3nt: TGCGCCAGCAGCTTGGATCCGGGTAGGGGAAACACTGAAGCTTTCTTT
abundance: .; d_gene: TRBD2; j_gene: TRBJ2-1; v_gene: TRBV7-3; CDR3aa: CASSFSGREYNEQFF; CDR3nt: TGTGCCAGCAGCTTTAGCGGGAGGGAATACAATGAGCAGTTCTTC
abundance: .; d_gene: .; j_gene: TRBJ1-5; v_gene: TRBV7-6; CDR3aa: CASSLFEGEQPQHF; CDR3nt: TGTGCCAGCAGCTTATTCGAGGGGGAGCAGCCCCAGCATTTT
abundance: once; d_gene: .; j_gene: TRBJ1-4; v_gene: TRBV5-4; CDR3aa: CASSPGQSNEKLFF; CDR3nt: TGTGCCAGCAGCCCCGGACAGTCCAATGAAAAACTGTTTTTT
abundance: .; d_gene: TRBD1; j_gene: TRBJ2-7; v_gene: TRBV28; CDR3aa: CASSQPGQGVWAPYF; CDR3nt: TGTGCCAGCAGTCAACCTGGACAGGGCGTGTGGGCGCCGTACTTC
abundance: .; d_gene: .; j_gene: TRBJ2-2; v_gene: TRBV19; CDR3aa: CASKGDLNTGELFF; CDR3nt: TGTGCCAGTAAGGGGGACCTCAACACCGGGGAGCTGTTTTTT
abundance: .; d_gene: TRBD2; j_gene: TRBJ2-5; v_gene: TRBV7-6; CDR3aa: CASSPRGLAGGSQYF; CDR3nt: TGTGCCAGCAGCCCCAGAGGACTAGCGGGAGGGTCCCAGTACTTC
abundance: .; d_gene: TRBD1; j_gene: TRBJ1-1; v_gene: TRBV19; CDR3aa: CASSITGTGRAEAFF; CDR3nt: TGTGCCAGTAGTATCACCGGGACAGGGAGGGCTGAAGCTTTCTTT
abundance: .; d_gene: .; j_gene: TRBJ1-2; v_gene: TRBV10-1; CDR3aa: CASSRQVEDGYTF; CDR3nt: TGCGCCAGCAGCAGACAGGTCGAGGATGGCTACACCTTC
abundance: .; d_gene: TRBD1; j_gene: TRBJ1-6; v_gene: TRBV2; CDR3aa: CASSRTGWDSPLHF; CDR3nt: TGTGCCAGCAGTCGGACAGGGTGGGATTCACCCCTCCACTTT
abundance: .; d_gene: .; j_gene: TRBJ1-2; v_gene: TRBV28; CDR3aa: CASSFGNYGYTF; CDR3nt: TGTGCCAGCAGTTTCGGGAACTATGGCTACACCTTC
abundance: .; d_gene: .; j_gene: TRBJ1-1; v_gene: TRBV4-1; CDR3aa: CASSQAQNTEAFF; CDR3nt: TGCGCCAGCAGCCAAGCCCAGAACACTGAAGCTTTCTTT
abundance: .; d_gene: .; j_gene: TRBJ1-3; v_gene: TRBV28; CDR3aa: CASSLVDRARNTIYF; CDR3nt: TGTGCCAGCAGTTTGGTGGATAGGGCAAGAAACACCATATATTTT
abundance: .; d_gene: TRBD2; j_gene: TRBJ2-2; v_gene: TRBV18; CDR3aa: CASSPRASGANTGELFF; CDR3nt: TGTGCCAGCTCACCACGGGCTAGCGGAGCGAACACCGGGGAGCTGTTTTTT
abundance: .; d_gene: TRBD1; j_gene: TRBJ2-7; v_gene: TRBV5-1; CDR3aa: CASKGQGPSYEQYF; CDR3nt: TGCGCCAGTAAGGGACAGGGACCTTCCTACGAGCAGTACTTC
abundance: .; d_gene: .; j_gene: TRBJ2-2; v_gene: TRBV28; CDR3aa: CASSFSTGELFF; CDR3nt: TGTGCCAGCAGTTTCTCCACCGGGGAGCTGTTTTTT
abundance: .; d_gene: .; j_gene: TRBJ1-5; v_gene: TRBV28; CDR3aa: CASSPDTGNQPQHF; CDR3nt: TGTGCCAGCAGCCCCGATACAGGGAATCAGCCCCAGCATTTT
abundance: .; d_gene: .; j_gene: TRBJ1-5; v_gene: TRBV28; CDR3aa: CASSSAGGNQPQHF; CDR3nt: TGTGCCAGCAGTTCGGCAGGAGGGAATCAGCCCCAGCATTTT
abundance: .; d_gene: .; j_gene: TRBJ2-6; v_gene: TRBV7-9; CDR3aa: CASSPTRHSGANVLTF; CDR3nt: TGTGCCAGCAGCCCAACCCGTCACTCTGGGGCCAACGTCCTGACTTTC
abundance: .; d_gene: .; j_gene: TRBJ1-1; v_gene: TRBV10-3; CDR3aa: CAIQRPGSNTEAFF; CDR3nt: TGTGCCATCCAGAGGCCAGGGTCGAACACTGAAGCTTTCTTT
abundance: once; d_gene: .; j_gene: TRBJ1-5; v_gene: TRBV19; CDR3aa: CASSAGRVSNQPQHF; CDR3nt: TGTGCCAGTAGCGCGGGACGTGTAAGCAATCAGCCCCAGCATTTT
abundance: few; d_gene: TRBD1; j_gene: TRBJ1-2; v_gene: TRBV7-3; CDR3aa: CASSLTPTGDDYGYTF; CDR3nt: TGTGCCAGCAGCTTAACCCCGACAGGGGACGACTATGGCTACACCTTC
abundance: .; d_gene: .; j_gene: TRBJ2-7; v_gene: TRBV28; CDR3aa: CASSLSDIEQYF; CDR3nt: TGTGCCAGCAGTTTATCAGACATAGAGCAGTACTTC
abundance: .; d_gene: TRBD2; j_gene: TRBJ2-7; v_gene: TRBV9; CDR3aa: CASSVAGAGVYEQYF; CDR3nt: TGTGCCAGCAGCGTAGCTGGGGCGGGGGTCTACGAGCAGTACTTC
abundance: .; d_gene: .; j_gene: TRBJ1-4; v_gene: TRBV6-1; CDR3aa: CASTPEVGGSVKLFF; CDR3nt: TGTGCCAGCACCCCAGAAGTGGGGGGCAGCGTAAAACTGTTTTTT
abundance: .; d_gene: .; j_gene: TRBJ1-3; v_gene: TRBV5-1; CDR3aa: CASSLGAGNTIYF; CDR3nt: TGCGCCAGCAGCTTGGGCGCAGGAAACACCATATATTTT
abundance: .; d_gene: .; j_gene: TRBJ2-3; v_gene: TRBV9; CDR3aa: CASSVRTVRDTQYF; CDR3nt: TGTGCCAGCAGCGTTCGGACCGTGAGAGATACGCAGTATTTT
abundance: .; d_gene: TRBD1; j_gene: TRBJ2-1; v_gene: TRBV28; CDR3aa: CASSSLGTGFSNEQFF; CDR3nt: TGTGCCAGCAGTTCGCTTGGGACAGGGTTTTCCAATGAGCAGTTCTTC
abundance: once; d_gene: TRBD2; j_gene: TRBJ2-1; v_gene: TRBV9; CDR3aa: CASSVLAGGIYNEQFF; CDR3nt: TGTGCCAGCAGCGTTTTAGCGGGAGGGATCTACAATGAGCAGTTCTTC
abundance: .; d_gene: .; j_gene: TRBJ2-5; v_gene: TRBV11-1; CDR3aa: CASSPLSPYQETQYF; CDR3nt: TGTGCCAGCAGCCCCCTTTCACCGTACCAAGAGACCCAGTACTTC
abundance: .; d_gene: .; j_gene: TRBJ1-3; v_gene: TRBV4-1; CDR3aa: CASSQGRASWSGNTIYF; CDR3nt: TGCGCCAGCAGCCAAGGCAGGGCGAGTTGGTCTGGAAACACCATATATTTT
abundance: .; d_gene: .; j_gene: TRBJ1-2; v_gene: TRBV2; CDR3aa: CASNPSGYYGYTF; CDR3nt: TGTGCCAGTAACCCTAGTGGGTACTATGGCTACACCTTC
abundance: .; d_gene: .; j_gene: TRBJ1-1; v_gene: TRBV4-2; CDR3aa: CASSQDGEAEAFF; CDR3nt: TGTGCCAGCAGCCAAGATGGAGAAGCTGAAGCTTTCTTT
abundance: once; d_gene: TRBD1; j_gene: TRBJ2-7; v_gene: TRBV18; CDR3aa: CASSPDNRGLYEQYF; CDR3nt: TGTGCCAGCTCACCTGACAACAGGGGGCTCTACGAGCAGTACTTC
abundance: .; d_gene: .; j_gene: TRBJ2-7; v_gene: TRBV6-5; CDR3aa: CASSYGRATNYEQYF; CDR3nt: TGTGCCAGCAGTTACGGCAGGGCAACCAACTACGAGCAGTACTTC
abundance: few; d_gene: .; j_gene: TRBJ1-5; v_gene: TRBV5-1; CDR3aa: CASSLGSGNQPQHF; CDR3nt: TGCGCCAGCAGCTTGGGTTCAGGCAATCAGCCCCAGCATTTT
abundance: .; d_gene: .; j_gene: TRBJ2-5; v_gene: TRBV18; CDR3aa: CASSPDNQETQYF; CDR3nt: TGTGCCAGCTCACCGGACAACCAAGAGACCCAGTACTTC
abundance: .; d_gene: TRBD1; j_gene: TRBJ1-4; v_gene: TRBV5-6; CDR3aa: CASSLGQAQEKLFF; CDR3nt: TGTGCCAGCAGCCTCGGACAGGCCCAAGAAAAACTGTTTTTT